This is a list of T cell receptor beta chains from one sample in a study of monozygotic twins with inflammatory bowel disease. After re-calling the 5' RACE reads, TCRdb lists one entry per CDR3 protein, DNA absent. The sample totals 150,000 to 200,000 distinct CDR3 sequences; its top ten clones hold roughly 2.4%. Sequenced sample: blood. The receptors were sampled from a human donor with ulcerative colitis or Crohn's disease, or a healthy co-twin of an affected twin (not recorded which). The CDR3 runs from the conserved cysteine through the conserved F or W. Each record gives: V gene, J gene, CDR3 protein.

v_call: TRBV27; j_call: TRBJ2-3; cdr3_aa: CASSSRPWADTQYF
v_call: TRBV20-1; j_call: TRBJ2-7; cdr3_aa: CSAPIAEGYEQYF
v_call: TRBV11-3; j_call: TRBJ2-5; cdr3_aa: CASSLESGYQETQYF
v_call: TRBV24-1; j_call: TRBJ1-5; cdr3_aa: CATSEYDNQPQHF
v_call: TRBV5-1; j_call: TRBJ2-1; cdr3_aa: CASSSPDVNNEQFF
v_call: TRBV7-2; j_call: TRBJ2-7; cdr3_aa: CASSVQRGSYEQYF
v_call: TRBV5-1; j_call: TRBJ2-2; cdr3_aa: CASSWTGYTGELFF
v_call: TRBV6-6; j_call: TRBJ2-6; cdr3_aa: CASSQPYGANVLTF
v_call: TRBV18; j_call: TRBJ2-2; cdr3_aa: CASSRDIPGNTGELFF
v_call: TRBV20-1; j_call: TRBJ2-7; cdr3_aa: CSARELGVAVEGEQYF
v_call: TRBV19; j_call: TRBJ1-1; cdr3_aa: CASSIPLSVGNTEAFF
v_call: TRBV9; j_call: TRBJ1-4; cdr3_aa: CASSKTTVASEKLFF
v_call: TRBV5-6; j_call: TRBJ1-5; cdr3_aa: CASSFHPGSGNQPQHF
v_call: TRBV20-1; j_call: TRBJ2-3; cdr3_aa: CSARRLGTQYF
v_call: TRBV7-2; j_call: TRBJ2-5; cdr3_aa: CASSFSGTQETQYF
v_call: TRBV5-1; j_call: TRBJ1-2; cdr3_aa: CASSQTTGGGGYTF
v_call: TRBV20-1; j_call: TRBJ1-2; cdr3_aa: CSARHAGGYTF
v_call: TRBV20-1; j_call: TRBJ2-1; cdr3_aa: CSALDRTRTNEQFF
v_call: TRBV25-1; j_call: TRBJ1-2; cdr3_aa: CASSESGFYGYTF
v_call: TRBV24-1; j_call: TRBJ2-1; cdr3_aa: CATSDNAPSLNEQFF
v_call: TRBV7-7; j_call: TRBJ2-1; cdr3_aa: CASSNSRTSGYNEQFF
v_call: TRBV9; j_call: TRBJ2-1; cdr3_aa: CASSRGSTGNEQFF
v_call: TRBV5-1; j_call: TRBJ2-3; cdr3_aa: CASSTTTSTDTQYF
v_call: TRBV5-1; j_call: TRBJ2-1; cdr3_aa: CASSLEGGASYNEQFF
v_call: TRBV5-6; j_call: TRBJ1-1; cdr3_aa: CASSYQLRMTEAFF
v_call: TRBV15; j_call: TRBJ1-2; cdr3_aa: CATSREGTSPPLYGYTF
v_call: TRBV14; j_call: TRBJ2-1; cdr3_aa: CASSQDANRGPYNEQFF
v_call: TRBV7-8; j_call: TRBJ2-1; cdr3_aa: CASSLGDLEQFF
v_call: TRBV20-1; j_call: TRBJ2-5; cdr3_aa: CSALPRQGVYTETQYF
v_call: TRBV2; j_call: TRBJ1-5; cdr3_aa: CASSPDGRNQPQHF
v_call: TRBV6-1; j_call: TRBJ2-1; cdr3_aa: CASRQGAGAYNEQFF
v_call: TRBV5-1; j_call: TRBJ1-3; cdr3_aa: CASSLDVTSGNTIYF
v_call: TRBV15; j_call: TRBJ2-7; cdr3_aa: CATSTDLAYEQYF
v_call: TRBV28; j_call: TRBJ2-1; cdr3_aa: CALRGTGDNEQFF
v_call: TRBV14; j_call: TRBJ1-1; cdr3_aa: CASSQGPSQGLNTEAFF
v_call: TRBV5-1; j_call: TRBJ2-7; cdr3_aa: CASSVDTSTYEQYF
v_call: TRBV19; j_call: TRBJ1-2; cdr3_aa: CASSRRGEYYGYTF
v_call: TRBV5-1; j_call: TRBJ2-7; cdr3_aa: CASSLISGSYEQYF
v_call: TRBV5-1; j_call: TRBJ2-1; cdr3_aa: CASSLGSITYNEQFF
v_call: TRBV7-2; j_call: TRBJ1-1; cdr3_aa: CASRLMNTEAFF
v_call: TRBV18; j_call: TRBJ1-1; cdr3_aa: CASSPLAGRNTEAFF
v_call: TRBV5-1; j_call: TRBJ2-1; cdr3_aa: CARDPSGSYNEQFF
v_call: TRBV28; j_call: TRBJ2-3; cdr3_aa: CASSSTTSLDRADTQYF
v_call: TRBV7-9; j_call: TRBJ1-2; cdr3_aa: CASSLGDRSYGYTF
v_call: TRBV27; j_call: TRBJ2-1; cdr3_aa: CASSLGGMGTQFF
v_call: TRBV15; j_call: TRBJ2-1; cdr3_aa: CATSRGGSYNEQFF